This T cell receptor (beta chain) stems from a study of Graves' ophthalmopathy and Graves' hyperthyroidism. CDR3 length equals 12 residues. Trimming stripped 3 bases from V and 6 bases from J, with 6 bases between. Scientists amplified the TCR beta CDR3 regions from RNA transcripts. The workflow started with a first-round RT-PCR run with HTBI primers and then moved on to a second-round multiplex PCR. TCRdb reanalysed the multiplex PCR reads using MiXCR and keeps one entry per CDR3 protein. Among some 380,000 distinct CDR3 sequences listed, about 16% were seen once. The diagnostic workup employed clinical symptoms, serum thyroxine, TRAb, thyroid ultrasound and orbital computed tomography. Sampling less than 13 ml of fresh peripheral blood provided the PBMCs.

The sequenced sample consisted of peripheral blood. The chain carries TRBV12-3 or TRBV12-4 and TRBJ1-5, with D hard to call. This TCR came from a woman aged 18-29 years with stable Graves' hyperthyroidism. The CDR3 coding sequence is TGTGCCAGCAGTTTGGAATTTCAGCCCCAGCATTTT. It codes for CASSLEFQPQHF.